This T cell receptor beta chain was profiled in a study of blood T cell repertoires in COVID-19. Overall study: Collection of acute and convalescent COVID-19 samples took place in the United States, Italy and Spain. Sample material is recorded as cDNA or gDNA derived from T cells, B-cell-depleted T cells, or PBMCs.

This clone was seen a single time. Trimming pared 1 base from V and 5 bases from J, leaving 8 bases between. Germline lookup yields CDR1 SGHTA and CDR2 FQGTGA. The CDR3 runs to 13 residues. Original data processing: How many nucleated cells were present was estimated from reference gene primer amplification. TCRdb's table, derived via immunoSEQ multiplex PCR, lists solely in-frame clones and lacks some. Clone size and the V and J calls come from that table; the DNA yielded D and trimming. The table has 110,000 to 150,000 clones, 70% to 90% seen once. V gene TRBV7-3 combines with J gene TRBJ1-1; D remains unclear. The sequenced sample consisted of peripheral blood. This TCR came from a woman in her 50s with acute or convalescent COVID-19. The CDR3, as DNA: TGTGCCAGCAGCTTAAGTCCGGTAACTGAAGCTTTCTTT. Encoded protein: CASSLSPVTEAFF. The full variable domain, with the rest looked up from reference TRBV7-3 and TRBJ1-1, is GAGVSQTPSNKVTEKGKYVELRCDPISGHTALYWYRQSLGQGPEFLIYFQGTGAADDSGLPNDRFFAVRPEGSVSTLKIQRTERGDSAVYLCASSLSPVTEAFFGQGTRLTVV.